Below, one T cell receptor beta chain is given with its context. Its specificity is unknown. CD45RO-negative, CCR7-positively selected cells formed the naive CD8 fraction, excluding terminally differentiated effector memory CD45RA+ cells. Looked up from germline, CDR1 is MNHEY and CDR2 is SVGAGI. V gave up 4 bases and J gave up 7 bases, with 14 bases separating them. This CDR3 is built from 13 residues. Several immunoSEQ plates received, in even portions, the genomic DNA of each subset. Assay used: immunoSEQ multiplex PCR; TCRdb lists only in-frame clones, some missing. The sample contains about 2.1 million clones, 93% of which appear only once. These data are taken from a study of shared clonotypes between healthy human individuals. Study in general: Donors had three CD4 naive, three CD4 memory, two CD8 naive and one CD8 memory plate apiece.

Broader study findings: A handful of donors shared approximately 5% of their naive CD4 clonotypes. In having few donors, the study represented limited genetic and exposure-history diversity.

The V and J genes are TRBV6-5 and TRBJ2-7; D perhaps matches TRBD2 (7 bases). The sequenced material came from naive CD8+ T cells from PBMCs. The clonotype comes from a man younger than 35 in good health. Some clones in this sample may be carry-over from other donors' samples. CDR3 nucleotides: TGTGCCAGCAGTTGGGGCGAGGGGGGGGAGCAGTACTTC. Translating gives CASSWGEGGEQYF.